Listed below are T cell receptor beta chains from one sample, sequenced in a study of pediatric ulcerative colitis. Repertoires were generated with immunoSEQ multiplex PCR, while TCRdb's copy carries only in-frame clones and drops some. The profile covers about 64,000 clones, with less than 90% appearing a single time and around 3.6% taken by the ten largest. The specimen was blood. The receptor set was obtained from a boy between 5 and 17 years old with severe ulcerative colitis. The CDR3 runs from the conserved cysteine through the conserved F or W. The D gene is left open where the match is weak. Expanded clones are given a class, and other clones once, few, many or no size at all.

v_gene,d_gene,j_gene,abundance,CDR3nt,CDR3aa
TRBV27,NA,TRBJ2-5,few,TGTGCCAGCAGTTTATCGCCAACGACGCTTGAGACCCAGTACTTC,CASSLSPTTLETQYF
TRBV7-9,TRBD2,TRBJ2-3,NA,TGTGCCAGCAGCTCAGACGGGGGGACTATTACAGATACGCAGTATTTT,CASSSDGGTITDTQYF
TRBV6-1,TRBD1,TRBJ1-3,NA,TGTGCCAGCAGTGGATACCTTGGGACAGGGGGTAGAAACACCATATATTTT,CASSGYLGTGGRNTIYF
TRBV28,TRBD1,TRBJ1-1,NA,TGTGCCAGCAGCCCTTCTCGGGTCTGGACAGGCACCTGGAACACTGAAGCTTTCTTT,CASSPSRVWTGTWNTEAFF
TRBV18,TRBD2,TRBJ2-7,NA,TGTGCCAGCTCACCGGCTAGCGGGGCCTACGAGCAGTACTTC,CASSPASGAYEQYF
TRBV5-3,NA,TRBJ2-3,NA,TGTGCCAGAAGCCACAGACGTTCTAGCACAGATACGCAGTATTTT,CARSHRRSSTDTQYF
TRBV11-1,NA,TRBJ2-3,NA,TGTGCCAGCAGCTTACAGGGATACACAGATACGCAGTATTTT,CASSLQGYTDTQYF
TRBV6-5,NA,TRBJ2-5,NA,TGTGCCAGCAGCACTCCTGGGGAGACCCAGTACTTC,CASSTPGETQYF
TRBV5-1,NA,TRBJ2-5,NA,TGCGCCAGCAGCCGGGAACAGGGTATGGGAGAGACCCAGTACTTC,CASSREQGMGETQYF
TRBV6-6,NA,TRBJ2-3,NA,TGTGCCAGCAGTTACACCTTAGATACGCAGTATTTT,CASSYTLDTQYF
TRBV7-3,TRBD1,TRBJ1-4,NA,TGTGCCAGCAGCTACTACCGTTTCGGACAGGGTTCCGGACTAACTAATGAAAAACTGTTTTTT,CASSYYRFGQGSGLTNEKLFF
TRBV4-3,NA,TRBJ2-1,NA,TGCGCCAGCAGCCAAGATATTGGGCTAGGTGAGCAGTTCTTC,CASSQDIGLGEQFF
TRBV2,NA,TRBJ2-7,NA,TGTGCCAGCAGTGAAAGAACCTACGAGCAGTACTTC,CASSERTYEQYF
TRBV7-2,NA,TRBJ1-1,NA,TGTGCCAGCAGCTCCGATACAGGTTTTGGCACTGAAGCTTTCTTT,CASSSDTGFGTEAFF
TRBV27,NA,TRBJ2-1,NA,TGTGCCAGCAGTTCCAACCGGGGGTCCTACAATGAGCAGTTCTTC,CASSSNRGSYNEQFF
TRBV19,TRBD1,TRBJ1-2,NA,TGTGCCAGTACCTCCTTCGAGACAGGGGACTATGGCTACACCTTC,CASTSFETGDYGYTF
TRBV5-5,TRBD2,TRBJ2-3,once,TGTGCCAGCAGCTCCGGGACTAGCGGGAATAGAGATACGCAGTATTTT,CASSSGTSGNRDTQYF
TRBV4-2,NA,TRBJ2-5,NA,TGTGCCAGCAGCAGTGACAGCCAAGAGACCCAGTACTTC,CASSSDSQETQYF
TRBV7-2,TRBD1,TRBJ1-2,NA,TGTGCCAGCAGCACCAGTCAAAGGACAGGCTATGGCTACACCTTC,CASSTSQRTGYGYTF
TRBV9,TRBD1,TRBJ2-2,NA,TGTGCCAGCAGCGCCCGGGACAGGGGGCAGGTTGGTCCCGGGGAGCTGTTTTTT,CASSARDRGQVGPGELFF
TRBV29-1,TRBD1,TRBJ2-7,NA,TGCAGCGGCCGGACAGGGAGCTCCTACGAGCAGTACTTC,CSGRTGSSYEQYF
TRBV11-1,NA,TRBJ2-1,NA,TGTGCCAGCAGCCTCGGCAGGGCCTACAATGAGCAGTTCTTC,CASSLGRAYNEQFF
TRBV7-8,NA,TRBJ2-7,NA,TGTGCCAGCAGCTATACGGACGCCTCGCGGGAGCAGTACTTC,CASSYTDASREQYF
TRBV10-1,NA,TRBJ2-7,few,TGCGCCAGCAGTGAGTCGATGGTAGCGGAGCAGTACTTC,CASSESMVAEQYF
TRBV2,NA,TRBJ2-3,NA,TGTGCCAGCAGTGACGTCCCCGGGCCGACAGATACGCAGTATTTT,CASSDVPGPTDTQYF
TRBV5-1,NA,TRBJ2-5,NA,TGCGCCAGCAGCTTTGGAATAGCGTTCCAAGAGACCCAGTACTTC,CASSFGIAFQETQYF
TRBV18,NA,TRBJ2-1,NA,TGTGCCAGCTCACCACGACTAGATGAGCAGTTCTTC,CASSPRLDEQFF
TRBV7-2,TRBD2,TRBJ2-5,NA,TGTGCCAGCCGGACGGGAGGGGACTCCGGGACCCAGTACTTC,CASRTGGDSGTQYF
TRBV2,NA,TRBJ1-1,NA,TGTGCCAGCAGTGAGTATGGACTTCAGGATTCTGAAGCTTTCTTT,CASSEYGLQDSEAFF
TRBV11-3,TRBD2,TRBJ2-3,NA,TGTGCCAGCAGCTTTAGCGGGAGTGGGGGAGATACGCAGTATTTT,CASSFSGSGGDTQYF
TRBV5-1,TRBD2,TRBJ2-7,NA,TGCGCCAGCAGCGCGGGGACTAGCGGGAGCTACGAGCAGTACTTC,CASSAGTSGSYEQYF
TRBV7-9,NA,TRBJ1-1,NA,TGTGCCAGCAGCTTCCTCCCAGGTGGCACTGAAGCTTTCTTT,CASSFLPGGTEAFF
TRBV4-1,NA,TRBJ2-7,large,TGCGCCAGCAGCCCCTCAGATAAGCTGAACTCCTACGAGCAGTACTTC,CASSPSDKLNSYEQYF
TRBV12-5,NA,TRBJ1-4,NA,TGTGCTAGTGGTTTGCCGACAGGCGGGGAGGAAAAACTGTTTTTT,CASGLPTGGEEKLFF
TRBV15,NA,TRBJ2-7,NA,TGTGCCACCGGGACCCCCCGCGAGCAGTACTTC,CATGTPREQYF
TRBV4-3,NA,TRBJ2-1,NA,TGCGCCAGCAGCGAGGACAGATACAATGAGCAGTTCTTC,CASSEDRYNEQFF
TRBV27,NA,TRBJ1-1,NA,TGTGCCAGCAGTTTATCGAAAGCCGTGAAGGGGGGTGTCGCTGAAGCTTTCTTT,CASSLSKAVKGGVAEAFF
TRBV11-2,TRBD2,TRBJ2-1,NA,TGTGCCAGCCGACTAGCGGGAGTCTACGAGCAGTTCTTC,CASRLAGVYEQFF
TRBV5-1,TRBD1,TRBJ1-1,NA,TGCGCCAGCAGCTTGGCGGGTCGAGGGGGCTTGAACACTGAAGCTTTCTTT,CASSLAGRGGLNTEAFF
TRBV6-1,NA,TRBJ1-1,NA,TGTGCCAGCAGCTGGACGGCCAACATGAACACTGAAGCTTTCTTT,CASSWTANMNTEAFF
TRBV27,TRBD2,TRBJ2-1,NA,TGTGCCAGCAGTCGGACTAGCGGGAGCTCCTACAATGAGCAGTTCTTC,CASSRTSGSSYNEQFF
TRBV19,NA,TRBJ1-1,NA,TGTGCCAGTAGTATGGCCTTTAGTGAAGCTTTCTTT,CASSMAFSEAFF
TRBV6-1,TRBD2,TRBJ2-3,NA,TGTGCCAGCAGTGAAGCGCGTGGACTAGCGGGTACTAGCACAGATACGCAGTATTTT,CASSEARGLAGTSTDTQYF